This T cell receptor beta chain was observed in a study of human T cells and chemical hapten exposure. TCRdb used MiXCR to reprocess the RACE reads, holding one entry per CDR3 protein. Found here are over 55,000 distinct CDR3 sequences, 11% of them singletons; the top ten hold roughly 1.4%. The junction had 10 bases not matched to a gene; V was cut back by 5 bases and J by 1 base. The CDR3 runs 16 residues. Germline-derived CDR1 and CDR2 are SGHVS and FNYEAQ. Specified time point: patch test 3, about 24 weeks after DPC sensitization. This sample's treatment: therapeutic diphenylcyclopropenone sensitization with weekly scalp DPC. This clonotype occurred a few times.

This sample comprised whole blood, obtained in connection with sensitization to the hapten diphenylcyclopropenone (DPC). This receptor was identified in a woman between 45 and 65 years old with alopecia areata. Some clones in this sample may be carry-over from other donors' samples. V usage is TRBV7-6 and J usage is TRBJ1-1; 7 nucleotides align to TRBD1. Here the CDR3 DNA reads TGTGCCAGCAGCCAGATACAGGGGATGGCGAACACTGAAGCTTTCTTT. It is translated as CASSQIQGMANTEAFF.